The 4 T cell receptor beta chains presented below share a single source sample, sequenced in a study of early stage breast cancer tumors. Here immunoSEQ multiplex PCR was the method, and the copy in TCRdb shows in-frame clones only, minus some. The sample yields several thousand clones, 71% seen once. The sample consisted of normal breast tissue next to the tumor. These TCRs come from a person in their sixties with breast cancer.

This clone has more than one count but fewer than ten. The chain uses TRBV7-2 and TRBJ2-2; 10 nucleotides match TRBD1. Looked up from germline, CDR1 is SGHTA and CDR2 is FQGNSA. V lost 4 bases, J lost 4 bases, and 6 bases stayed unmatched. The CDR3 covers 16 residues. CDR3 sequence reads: CASSWGQGTGTGELFF. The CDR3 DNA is TGTGCCAGCAGCTGGGGACAGGGGACGGGCACCGGGGAGCTGTTTTTT. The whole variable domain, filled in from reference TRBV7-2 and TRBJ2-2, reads GAGVSQSPSNKVTEKGKDVELRCDPISGHTALYWYRQSLGQGLEFLIYFQGNSAPDKSGLPSDRFSAERTGGSVSTLTIQRTQQEDSAVYLCASSWGQGTGTGELFFGEGSRLTVL.

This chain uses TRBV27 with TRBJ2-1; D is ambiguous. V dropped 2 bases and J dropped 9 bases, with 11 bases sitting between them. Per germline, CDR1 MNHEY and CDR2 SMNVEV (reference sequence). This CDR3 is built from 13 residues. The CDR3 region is CASSLISVGEQFF. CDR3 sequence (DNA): TGTGCCAGCAGTTTAATTTCGGTCGGTGAGCAGTTCTTC.

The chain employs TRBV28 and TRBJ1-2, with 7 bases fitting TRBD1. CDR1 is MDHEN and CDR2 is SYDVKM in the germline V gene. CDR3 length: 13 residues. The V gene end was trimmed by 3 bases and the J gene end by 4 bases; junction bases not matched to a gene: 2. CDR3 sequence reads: CASSFGTVYGYTF. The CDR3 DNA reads TGTGCCAGCAGTTTCGGGACAGTCTATGGCTACACCTTC.

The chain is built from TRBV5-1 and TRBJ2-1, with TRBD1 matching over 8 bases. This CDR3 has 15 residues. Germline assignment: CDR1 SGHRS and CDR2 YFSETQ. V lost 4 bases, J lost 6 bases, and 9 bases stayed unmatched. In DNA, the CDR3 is TGCGCCAGCAGCACTGGACAGGGAGCATTCAATGAGCAGTTCTTC. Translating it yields CASSTGQGAFNEQFF.